This record looks at one T cell receptor beta chain sequence and its context. Its antigen is as yet unknown. Nashville, Tennessee was home to all donors, who were Caucasian adults. A CD45RA-negative memory subset and a CD45RA+ naive subset were separated from the CD4+ cells. This specimen comes from a study of shared clonotypes between healthy human individuals. Clones were sequenced by immunoSEQ multiplex PCR, and TCRdb holds only the in-frame ones, with some missing. The table records more than 2 million clones, approximately 94% of them present only once. Regarding the study as a whole: A generally larger estimated richness was seen in naive subsets than in memory subsets.

The TCR sequence derives from a man in his late teens or twenties in good health. Sequencing was done on a sample of naive CD4+ T cells sorted from blood. Subset indicated: CD45RA+ positively selected.

The CDR3 bases are TGTGCCAGTAGTATAGAGGGCGGGGAGCTGTTTTTT. Its translation: CASSIEGGELFF. The chain combines TRBV19 with TRBJ2-2; no clear D. This CDR3 has 12 residues. CDR1 is LNHDA and CDR2 is SQIVND in the germline V gene (reference sequence). With 0 bases removed from V and 7 bases from J, the gap between germline ends came to 3 bases. The full variable domain, completed using reference TRBV19 and TRBJ2-2, is DGGITQSPKYLFRKEGQNVTLSCEQNLNHDAMYWYRQDPGQGLRLIYYSQIVNDFQKGDIAEGYSVSREKKESFPLTVTSAQKNPTAFYLCASSIEGGELFFGEGSRLTVL.